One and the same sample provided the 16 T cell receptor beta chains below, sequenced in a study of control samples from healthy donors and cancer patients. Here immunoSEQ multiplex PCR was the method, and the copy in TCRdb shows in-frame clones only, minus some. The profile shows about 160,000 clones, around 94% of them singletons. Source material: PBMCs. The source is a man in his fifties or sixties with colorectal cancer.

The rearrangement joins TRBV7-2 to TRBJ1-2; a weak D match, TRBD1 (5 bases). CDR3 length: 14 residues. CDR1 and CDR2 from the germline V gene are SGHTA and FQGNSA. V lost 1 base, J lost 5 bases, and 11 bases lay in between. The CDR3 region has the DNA TGTGCCAGCAGCTTAGTAGTGGCAGGGTATGGCTACACCTTC. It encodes CASSLVVAGYGYTF.

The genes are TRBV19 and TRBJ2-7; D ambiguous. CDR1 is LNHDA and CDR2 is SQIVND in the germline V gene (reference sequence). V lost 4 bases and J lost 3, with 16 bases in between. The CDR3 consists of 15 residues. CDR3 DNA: TGTGCCAGTAGTACCACAGTGGGTTCTGGCTACGAGCAGTACTTC. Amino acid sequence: CASSTTVGSGYEQYF.

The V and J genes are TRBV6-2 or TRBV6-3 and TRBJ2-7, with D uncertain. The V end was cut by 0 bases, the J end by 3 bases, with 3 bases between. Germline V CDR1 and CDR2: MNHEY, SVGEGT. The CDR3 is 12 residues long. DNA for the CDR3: TGTGCCAGCAGTTACTCGATCTACGAGCAGTACTTC. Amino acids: CASSYSIYEQYF.

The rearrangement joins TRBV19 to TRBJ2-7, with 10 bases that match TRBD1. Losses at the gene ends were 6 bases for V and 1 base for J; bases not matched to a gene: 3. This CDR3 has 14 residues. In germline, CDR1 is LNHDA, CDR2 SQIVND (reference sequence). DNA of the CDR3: TGTGCCAGTAGCCGGGACAGGGGATCCTACGAGCAGTACTTC. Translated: CASSRDRGSYEQYF.

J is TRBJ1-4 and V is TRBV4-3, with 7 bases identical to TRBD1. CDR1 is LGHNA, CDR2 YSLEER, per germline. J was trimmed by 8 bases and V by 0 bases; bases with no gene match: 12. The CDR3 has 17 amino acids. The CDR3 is CASSQDLARGYREKLFF. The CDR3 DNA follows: TGCGCCAGCAGCCAAGATCTGGCCAGGGGGTATCGAGAAAAACTGTTTTTT.

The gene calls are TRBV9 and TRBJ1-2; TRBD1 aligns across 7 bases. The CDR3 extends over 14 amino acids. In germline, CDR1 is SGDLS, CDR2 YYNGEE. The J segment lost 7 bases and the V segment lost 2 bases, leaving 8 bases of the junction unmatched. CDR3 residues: CASSVVGGGGGYTF. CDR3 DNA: TGTGCCAGCAGCGTTGTGGGAGGGGGCGGTGGCTACACCTTC.

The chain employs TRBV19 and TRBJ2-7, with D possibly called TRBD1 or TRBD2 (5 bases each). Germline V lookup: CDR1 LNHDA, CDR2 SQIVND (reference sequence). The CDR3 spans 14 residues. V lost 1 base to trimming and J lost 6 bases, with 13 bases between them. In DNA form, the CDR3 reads TGTGCCAGTAGTATAGGGGGGTCGGCTTCCGAGCAGTACTTC. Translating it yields CASSIGGSASEQYF.

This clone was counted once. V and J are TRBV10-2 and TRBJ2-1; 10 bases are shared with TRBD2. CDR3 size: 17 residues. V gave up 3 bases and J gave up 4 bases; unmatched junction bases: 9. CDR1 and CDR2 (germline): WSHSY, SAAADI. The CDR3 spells CASSDPKLAGKYNEQFF. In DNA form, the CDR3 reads TGCGCCAGCAGTGATCCTAAACTAGCGGGGAAGTACAATGAGCAGTTCTTC.

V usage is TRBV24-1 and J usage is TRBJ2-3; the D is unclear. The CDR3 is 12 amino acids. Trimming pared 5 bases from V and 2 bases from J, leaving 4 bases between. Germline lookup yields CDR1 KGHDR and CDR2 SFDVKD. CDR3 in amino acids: CATSGFTDTQYF. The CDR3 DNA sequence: TGTGCCACCAGTGGTTTCACAGATACGCAGTATTTT.

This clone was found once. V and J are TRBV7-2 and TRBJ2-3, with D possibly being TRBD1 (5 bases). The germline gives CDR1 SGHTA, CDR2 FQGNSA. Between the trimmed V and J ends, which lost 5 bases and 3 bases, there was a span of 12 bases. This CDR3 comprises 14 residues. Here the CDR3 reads CASSPHQGTDTQYF. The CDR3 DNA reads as TGTGCCAGCAGCCCCCACCAGGGAACAGATACGCAGTATTTT.

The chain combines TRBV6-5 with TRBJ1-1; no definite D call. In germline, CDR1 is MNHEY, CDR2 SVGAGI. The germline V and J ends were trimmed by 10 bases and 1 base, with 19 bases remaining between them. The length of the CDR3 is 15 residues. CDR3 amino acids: CATKTYPNSNTEAFF. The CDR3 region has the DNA TGTGCCACCAAGACATACCCGAATTCGAACACTGAAGCTTTCTTT.

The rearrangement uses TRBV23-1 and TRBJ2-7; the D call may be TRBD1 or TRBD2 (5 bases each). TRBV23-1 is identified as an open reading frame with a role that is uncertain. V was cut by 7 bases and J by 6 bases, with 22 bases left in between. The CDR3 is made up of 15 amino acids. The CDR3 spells CASTFLRDLPSEQYF. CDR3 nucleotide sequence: TGCGCCAGCACCTTTTTGAGGGACCTCCCCTCCGAGCAGTACTTC.

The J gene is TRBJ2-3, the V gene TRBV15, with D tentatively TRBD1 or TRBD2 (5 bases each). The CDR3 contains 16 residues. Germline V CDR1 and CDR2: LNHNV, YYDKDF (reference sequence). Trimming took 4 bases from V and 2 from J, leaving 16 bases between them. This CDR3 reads CATSTGDREITDTQYF. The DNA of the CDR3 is TGTGCCACCAGCACTGGGGACCGGGAAATCACAGATACGCAGTATTTT.

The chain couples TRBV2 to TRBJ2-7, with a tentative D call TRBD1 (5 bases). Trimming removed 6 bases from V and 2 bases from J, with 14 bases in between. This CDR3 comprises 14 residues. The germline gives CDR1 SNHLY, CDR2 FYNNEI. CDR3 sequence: CASRLDDSPYEQYF. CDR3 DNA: TGTGCCAGCAGACTTGACGACAGCCCCTACGAGCAGTACTTC.

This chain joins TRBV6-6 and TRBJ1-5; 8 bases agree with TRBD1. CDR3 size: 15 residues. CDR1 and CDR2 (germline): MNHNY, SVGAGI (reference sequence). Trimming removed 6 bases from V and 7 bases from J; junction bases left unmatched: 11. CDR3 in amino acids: CASSYPGGAIQPQHF. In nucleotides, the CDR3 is TGTGCCAGCAGCTACCCAGGGGGCGCGATCCAGCCCCAGCATTTT.

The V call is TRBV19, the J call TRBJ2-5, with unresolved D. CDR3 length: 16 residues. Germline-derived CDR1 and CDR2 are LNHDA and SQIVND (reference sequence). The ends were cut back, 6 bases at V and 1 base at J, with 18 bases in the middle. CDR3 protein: CASSPSPGGLQETQYF. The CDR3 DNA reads TGTGCCAGTAGCCCCTCCCCCGGCGGTCTCCAAGAGACCCAGTACTTC.